This TCR beta chain derives from a study of shared clonotypes between healthy human individuals. It was around 180 ng DNA, 25,000 to 35,000 T cell genomes, that sorted-subset replicate PCRs used. This table comes from immunoSEQ multiplex PCR, and its TCRdb copy is limited to in-frame clones, with some not included. The repertoire consists of 110,000 or so clones, with about 63% occurring once and the leading ten covering approximately 23%. Germline V gene sequence: CDR1 SNHLY, CDR2 FYNNEI. The CDR3 length is 16 residues. Trimming took off 6 bases at V and 6 bases at J, with 20 bases between the two ends. Healthy HIV-negative adults without recent acute infections or vaccinations served as donors. The CD8 memory fraction combined CD45RO+ cells with TemRA cells (CCR7-negative CD45RA+).

V is TRBV2 and J is TRBJ2-2, with D perhaps TRBD1 (5 bases). Sample: memory CD8+ T cells sorted from blood. The subset denotes: CD45RO+ cells pooled with CCR7-negative TemRA cells. This clonotype originated in a woman between 25 and 40 years old in good health. In DNA form, the CDR3 reads TGTGCCAGCAGCTTACCGGCGGACATAACACCCGGGGAGCTGTTTTTT. Its translation: CASSLPADITPGELFF.